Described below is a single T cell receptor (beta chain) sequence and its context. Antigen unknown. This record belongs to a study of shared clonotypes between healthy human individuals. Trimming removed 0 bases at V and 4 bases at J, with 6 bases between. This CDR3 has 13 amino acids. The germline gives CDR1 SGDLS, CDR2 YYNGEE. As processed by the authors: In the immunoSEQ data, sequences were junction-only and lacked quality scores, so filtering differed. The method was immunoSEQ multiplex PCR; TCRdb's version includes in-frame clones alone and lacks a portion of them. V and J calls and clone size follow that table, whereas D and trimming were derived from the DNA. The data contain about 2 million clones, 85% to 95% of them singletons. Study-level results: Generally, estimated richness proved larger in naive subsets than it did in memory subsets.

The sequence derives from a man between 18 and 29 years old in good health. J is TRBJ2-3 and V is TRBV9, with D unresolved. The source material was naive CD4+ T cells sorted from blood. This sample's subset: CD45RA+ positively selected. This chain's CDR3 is CASSVDLSDTQYF. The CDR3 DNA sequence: TGTGCCAGCAGCGTAGATCTGTCAGATACGCAGTATTTT.